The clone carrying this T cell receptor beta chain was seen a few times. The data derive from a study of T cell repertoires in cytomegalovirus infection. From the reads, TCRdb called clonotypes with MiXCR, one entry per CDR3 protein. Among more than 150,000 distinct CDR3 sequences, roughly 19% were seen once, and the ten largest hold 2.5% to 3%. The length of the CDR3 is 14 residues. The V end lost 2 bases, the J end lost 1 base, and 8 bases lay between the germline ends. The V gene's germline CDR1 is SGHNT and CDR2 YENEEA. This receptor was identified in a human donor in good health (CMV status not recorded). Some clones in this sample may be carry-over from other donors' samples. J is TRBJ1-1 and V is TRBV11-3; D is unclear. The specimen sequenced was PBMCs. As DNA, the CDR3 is TGTGCCAGCAGCTTACCCCCGGGGAACACTGAAGCTTTCTTT. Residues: CASSLPPGNTEAFF.